This entry concerns a single T cell receptor beta chain. Its antigen is currently unknown. This sample is part of a study of T cells after yellow fever vaccination. The CDR3 has 14 amino acids. Trimming took 0 bases from V and 6 from J; bases not matched to a gene: 2. Germline V lookup: CDR1 KGHSH, CDR2 LQKENI. Study conclusions and caveats: Sorted repertoires could include abundant contaminating clonotypes from bulk cells. The CD4 compartment and the CD8 compartment contained a small share of clonotypes in common. On re-exposure, the response was weaker but peaked faster, at day 5 versus 15.

Template-switching 5'RACE yielded the TCR cDNA; a universal primer site and UMIs were added in the process. TCRdb recomputed calls from the 5' RACE reads with MiXCR, one row per CDR3 protein. The sample records a few hundred thousand distinct CDR3 sequences, around 20% being singletons. The chain combines TRBV18 with TRBJ2-3, with 8 bases identical to TRBD1. The TCR sequence derives from a man younger than 35 who received the YFV17D yellow fever vaccine. The sample consisted of PBMCs, taken before the yellow fever booster vaccination. CDR3 sequence reads: CASSPPGDRDTQYF. The CDR3 nucleotides are TGTGCCAGCTCACCACCAGGGGACAGGGATACGCAGTATTTT.